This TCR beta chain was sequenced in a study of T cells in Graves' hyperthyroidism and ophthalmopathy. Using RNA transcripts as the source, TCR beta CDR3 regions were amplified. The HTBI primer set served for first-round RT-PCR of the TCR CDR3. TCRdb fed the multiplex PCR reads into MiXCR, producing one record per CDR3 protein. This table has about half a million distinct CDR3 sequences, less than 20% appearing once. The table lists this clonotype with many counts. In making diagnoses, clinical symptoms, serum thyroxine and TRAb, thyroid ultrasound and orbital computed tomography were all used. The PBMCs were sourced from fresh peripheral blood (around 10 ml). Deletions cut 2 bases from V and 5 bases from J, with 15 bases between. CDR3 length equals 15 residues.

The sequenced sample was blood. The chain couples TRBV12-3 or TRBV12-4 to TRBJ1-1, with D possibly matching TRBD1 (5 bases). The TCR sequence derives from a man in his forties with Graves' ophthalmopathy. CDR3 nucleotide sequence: TGTGCCAGCAGTTTAAAGGTGGCAGGGAGAACTGAAGCTTTCTTT. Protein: CASSLKVAGRTEAFF.